These 20 T cell receptor beta chains share one sample of origin, sequenced in a study of neurological immune-mediated disorders. TCRdb re-called the 5' RACE reads with MiXCR, one entry per CDR3 protein. The sample shows roughly 24,000 distinct CDR3 sequences, about 13% of them seen only once. Sequenced: PBMCs. The receptors were gathered from a woman in her sixties or seventies with HTLV-1-associated myelopathy (HAM/TSP).

This clonotype was observed many times. The chain uses TRBV29-1 and TRBJ2-6; 9 positions agree with TRBD1. CDR3 length equals 16 residues. CDR1 is SQVTM and CDR2 is ANQGSEA in the germline V gene. V shed 6 bases, J shed 4 bases, and the junction held 10 bases outside the gene matches. The CDR3 bases are TGCAGCGTGGGTTCACAGGGGGCGCAGGGGGCCAACGTCCTGACTTTC. It translates to CSVGSQGAQGANVLTF.

There are many counts of this clonotype. The chain carries TRBV18 and TRBJ1-1, with D perhaps TRBD1 (6 bases). In germline, CDR1 is KGHSH, CDR2 LQKENI. V shed 3 bases and J shed 4 bases, with 21 bases lying between them. This CDR3 spans 17 amino acids. Here the CDR3 DNA reads TGTGCCAGCTCACCGTCCCGTCCAGGGGCGACCCCCACTGAAGCTTTCTTT. Amino acid sequence: CASSPSRPGATPTEAFF.

This clonotype occurred many times. This chain connects TRBV9 to TRBJ1-2; possibly TRBD1 for D (6 bases). Trimming took off 3 bases at V and 3 bases at J, with 21 bases between the two ends. The CDR3 is made up of 17 amino acids. The germline gives CDR1 SGDLS, CDR2 YYNGEE. The CDR3 DNA reads as TGTGCCAGCAGCGCCGTCCAACAGGGCGCTGCCCACTATGGCTACACCTTC. Protein sequence: CASSAVQQGAAHYGYTF.

The sample holds many counts of this clonotype. The CDR3 coding sequence is TGCAGTGCTGCGGACAGGGGCGTAAATTCACCCCTCCACTTT. This translates into CSAADRGVNSPLHF. The chain couples TRBV20-1 to TRBJ1-6, with 9 positions matching TRBD1. CDR1 and CDR2 (germline): DFQATT, SNEGSKA (reference sequence). V lost 5 bases, J lost 7 bases, and 6 bases stayed unmatched. The CDR3 runs 14 residues.

This clonotype was seen more than once but under ten times. The rearrangement joins TRBV4-1 to TRBJ2-5, with 7 bases that match TRBD1. The CDR3 contains 14 residues. Germline V CDR1 and CDR2: MGHRA, YSYEKL. After removal of 4 bases from V and 5 bases from J, the junction contained 7 bases not matched to a gene. CDR3 residues: CASSPGTARETQYF. The CDR3 DNA follows: TGCGCCAGCAGCCCAGGGACAGCAAGGGAGACCCAGTACTTC.

Ten or more counts support this clonotype. This chain joins TRBV5-4 and TRBJ1-2; TRBD1 matches at 8 bases. This CDR3 is built from 14 residues. V lost 4 bases to trimming and J lost 2 bases; unmatched junction nucleotides: 4. Germline-derived CDR1 and CDR2 are SGHNT and YYREEE (reference sequence). CDR3 in DNA: TGTGCCAGCAGCCTAAGACAGGGGAACTATGGCTACACCTTC. Amino acids: CASSLRQGNYGYTF.

This clonotype was seen at least ten times. V gene TRBV28 combines with J gene TRBJ2-7; unclear D gene. The germline V and J ends were trimmed by 6 bases and 2 bases, with 11 bases remaining between them. Germline CDR1 reads MDHEN; CDR2 reads SYDVKM. This CDR3 has 13 amino acids. CDR3 DNA sequence: TGTGCCAGCAGCAAGACATCCACCTACGAGCAGTACTTC. This gives the protein CASSKTSTYEQYF.

This clonotype was found a few times. As DNA, the CDR3 is TGTGCCAGTAGGAAAGAGGGGGGGTACAATGAGCAGTTCTTC. It is translated as CASRKEGGYNEQFF. The chain couples TRBV19 to TRBJ2-1; a possible D gene is TRBD2 (7 bases). Trimming shortened V by 6 bases and J by 4 bases, and 13 bases separated the two germline ends. Germline V lookup: CDR1 LNHDA, CDR2 SQIVND (reference sequence). The CDR3 spans 14 residues.

Ten or more counts support this clonotype. V usage is TRBV20-1 and J usage is TRBJ2-2; 8 bases agree with TRBD1. The germline CDR1 and CDR2 sequences are DFQATT and SNEGSKA (reference sequence). V lost 5 bases, J lost 0 bases, and 2 bases stayed unmatched. There are 14 residues in the CDR3. The CDR3 region is CSAEDRANTGELFF. CDR3 nucleotides: TGCAGTGCTGAGGACAGGGCGAACACCGGGGAGCTGTTTTTT.

In its sample, this clonotype was seen many times. This chain links TRBV18 with TRBJ2-1, with no clear D. CDR1 KGHSH and CDR2 LQKENI come from the germline V gene. The CDR3 is 13 amino acids. The V gene lost 3 bases and the J gene lost 7 bases, with 10 bases spanning the gap. In DNA, the CDR3 is TGTGCCAGCTCACCCTTACCCGTGAATGAGCAGTTCTTC. Translation: CASSPLPVNEQFF.

This clonotype occurred many times. This chain joins TRBV20-1 and TRBJ1-2; 7 nucleotides line up with TRBD1. The CDR3 extends over 13 amino acids. Germline CDR1 is DFQATT and CDR2 is SNEGSKA (reference sequence). V lost 6 bases and J lost 4; bases outside the gene matches: 8. CDR3 coding DNA: TGCAGTGCGCGCTCCGGGACAGCCTATGGCTACACCTTC. Its translation: CSARSGTAYGYTF.

By share, this clonotype counts as medium-sized. The chain couples TRBV10-3 to TRBJ1-2, with 7 bases lining up with TRBD1. Germline CDR1 ENHRY, CDR2 SYGVKD. The length of the CDR3 is 13 residues. V gave up 3 bases and J gave up 4 bases; unmatched junction bases: 2. Here the CDR3 DNA reads TGTGCCATCAGTGAAGGGACAGCCTATGGCTACACCTTC. Protein product: CAISEGTAYGYTF.

This clonotype was seen at least ten times. The V call is TRBV5-5, the J call TRBJ1-3; 10 nucleotides agree with TRBD1. The J segment lost 0 bases and the V segment lost 2 bases, leaving 5 bases of the junction unmatched. CDR3 size: 17 residues. Germline V lookup: CDR1 SGHKS, CDR2 YYEKEE (reference sequence). The CDR3 loop is CASSLAGTGASGNTIYF. The CDR3 bases are TGTGCCAGCAGCTTAGCGGGGACAGGGGCCTCTGGAAACACCATATATTTT.

A single count supports this clonotype. This chain links TRBV6-1 with TRBJ1-3; D call uncertain. Germline V gene lookup returns CDR1 MNHNS and CDR2 SASEGT. The CDR3 totals 14 residues. Deletions cut 6 bases from V and 1 base from J, with 10 bases between. CDR3 region: CASSHGASGNTIYF. For the CDR3, the DNA is TGTGCCAGCAGCCATGGAGCGTCTGGAAACACCATATATTTT.

This clonotype was detected many times. In DNA, the CDR3 is TGCGCCAGCAGCTTATTTAATCGGGACAGGACCAGTGGTGGCTACACCTTC. This gives the protein CASSLFNRDRTSGGYTF. The rearrangement uses TRBV5-1 and TRBJ1-2; 8 bases line up with TRBD1. V trimming: 2 bases; J trimming: 7 bases; junction bases outside the gene matches: 16. CDR1 SGHRS and CDR2 YFSETQ come from the germline V gene. The CDR3 is 17 amino acids.

This clonotype was recorded many times. The V gene is TRBV20-1, the J gene TRBJ1-4, with D possibly being TRBD1 (5 bases). The germline V gene has CDR1 DFQATT and CDR2 SNEGSKA (reference sequence). The CDR3 extends over 13 amino acids. The V gene lost 6 bases and the J gene lost 8 bases, with 16 bases spanning the gap. CDR3 in DNA: TGCAGTGCGTCCGGGACTCCGGGGGAAAAACTGTTTTTT. It specifies CSASGTPGEKLFF.

This clonotype was counted many times. CDR3 sequence reads: CSARGQGPYGGRTEAFF. For the CDR3, the DNA is TGCAGTGCTAGGGGACAGGGGCCTTACGGGGGACGCACTGAAGCTTTCTTT. The rearrangement links TRBV20-1 to TRBJ1-1; TRBD1 agrees at 10 bases. Looked up from germline, CDR1 is DFQATT and CDR2 is SNEGSKA (reference sequence). The junction had 14 bases not matched to a gene; V was cut back by 3 bases and J by 4 bases. The CDR3 length is 17 residues.

This clonotype is categorized as medium-sized. V and J are TRBV7-2 and TRBJ2-1; 7 bases are a match to TRBD2. Germline loops: CDR1 SGHTA, CDR2 FQGNSA. This CDR3 contains 15 residues. The V and J ends lost 11 bases and 6 bases, in that order; junction bases with no gene match: 16. CDR3 in DNA: TGTGCCTCAGCCAGGGCGGGCGGCGGGGGCAATGAGCAGTTCTTC. Its protein product is CASARAGGGGNEQFF.

V gene TRBV21-1 combines with J gene TRBJ2-1; the table calls TRBD2, which could not be checked here. TRBV21-1 is classified as a pseudogene. The CDR3 consists of 13 residues. The CDR3, as DNA: TGTGCCACTCCCGATGTTTCGTCCAATGAGCAGTTCTTC. It yields the protein CATPDVSSNEQFF.

This clonotype occurred many times. This chain joins TRBV20-1 and TRBJ2-1; 8 positions agree with TRBD2. The CDR3 runs to 19 residues. Trimming at V came to 6 bases and at J to 5 bases, leaving 24 bases not matched to a gene. Germline assignment: CDR1 DFQATT and CDR2 SNEGSKA (reference sequence). CDR3 sequence (DNA): TGCAGTGCCTCCGACCAGATAGTGGGGCGGGGGGCTTTTAACAATGAGCAGTTCTTC. Amino acid sequence: CSASDQIVGRGAFNNEQFF.